Included here is one T cell receptor delta chain sequence, with context. Its specificity is unknown. Alphabeta T cells were depleted, then CD3+ Vdelta1+ Vdelta2- thymocytes were FACS-sorted. These data are taken from a study of Vδ1+ human thymocytes. V was clipped by 4 bases and J by 8 bases; unmatched bases: 16. The germline gives CDR1 TSWWSYY, CDR2 QGS. This CDR3 comprises 17 residues. RNA was extracted from the cells and then reverse transcribed. Multiplex PCR used pooled V-gene forward primers and a constant-region reverse primer to amplify CDR3s. TCRdb reanalyzed the multiplex PCR reads using CATT. The sample records 54,000 or so delta-chain clones, about 16% being singletons. Study-wide results and caveats: Bulk data may be misread because of unexpected Vdelta2 sequences. Roughly 22% of thymic delta-chain sequences were Vdelta2, with few Vdelta3, unlike blood Vdelta1+ controls. Thymic TRG and TRD repertoires appeared highly polyclonal, with Gaussian CDR3 length distributions.

The chain recombines TRDV1 with TRDJ1, with 10 bases fitting TRDD3. This TCR was sampled from a boy under three years old who had congenital heart surgery. Sequenced input: Vdelta1+ gamma-delta thymocytes from the thymus. This sample's subset: FACS-sorted CD3+ TCRalphabeta- TCRVdelta1+ TCRVdelta2- thymocytes. The CDR3 DNA reads TGTGCTCTTGGGGTACACCACTGGGGGATCCCCGGGCAGAAACTCATCTTT. As protein: CALGVHHWGIPGQKLIF.